Sequencing of this T cell receptor (beta chain) was carried out in a study of blood T cells in healthy people across ages. CDR3 length equals 15 residues. Unmatched junction bases numbered 4, after V lost 0 bases and J lost 3 bases. Germline V lookup: CDR1 LGHNA, CDR2 YNFKEQ. Then a second PCR, running roughly 7 to 11 cycles, was carried out with a sample-barcoded 5' primer and a J-beta primer mix. A single record per CDR3 protein comes from TCRdb applying MiXCR to the 5' RACE reads. In the table there are about 1.1 million distinct CDR3 sequences, under 40% of which are singletons. What was sequenced was blood. This chain uses TRBV4-2 with TRBJ2-5, with 7 bases fitting TRBD2. The sequence derives from a man younger than 35 in good health. CDR3 bases: TGTGCCAGCAGCCAAGATCCGAGCGGGGAAGAGACCCAGTACTTC. This sequence encodes CASSQDPSGEETQYF.